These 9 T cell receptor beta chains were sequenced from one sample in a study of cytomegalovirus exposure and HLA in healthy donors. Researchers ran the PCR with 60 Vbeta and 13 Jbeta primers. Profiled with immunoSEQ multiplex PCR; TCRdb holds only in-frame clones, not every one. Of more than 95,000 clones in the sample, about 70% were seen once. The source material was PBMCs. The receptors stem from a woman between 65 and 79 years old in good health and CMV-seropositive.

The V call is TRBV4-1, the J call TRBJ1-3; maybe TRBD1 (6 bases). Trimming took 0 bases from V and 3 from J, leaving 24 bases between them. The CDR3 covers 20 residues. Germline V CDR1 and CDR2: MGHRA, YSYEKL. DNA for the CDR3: TGCGCCAGCAGCCAAGAAGCCACCAGGCCCAGGGGCAAGGTTGGAAACACCATATATTTT. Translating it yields CASSQEATRPRGKVGNTIYF.

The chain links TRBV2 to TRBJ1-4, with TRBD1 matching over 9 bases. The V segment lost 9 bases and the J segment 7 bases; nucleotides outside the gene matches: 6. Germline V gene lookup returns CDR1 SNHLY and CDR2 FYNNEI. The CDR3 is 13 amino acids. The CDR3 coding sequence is TGTGCCAGAGGGGACAGGGTTGGTGAAAAACTGTTTTTT. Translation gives CARGDRVGEKLFF.

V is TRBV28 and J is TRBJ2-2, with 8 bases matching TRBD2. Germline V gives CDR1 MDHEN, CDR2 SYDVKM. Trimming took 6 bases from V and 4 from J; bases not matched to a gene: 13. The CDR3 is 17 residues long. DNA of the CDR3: TGTGCCAGCAGCCGGGGTGGAGCGGGAGATGCCACCGGGGAGCTGTTTTTT. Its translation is CASSRGGAGDATGELFF.

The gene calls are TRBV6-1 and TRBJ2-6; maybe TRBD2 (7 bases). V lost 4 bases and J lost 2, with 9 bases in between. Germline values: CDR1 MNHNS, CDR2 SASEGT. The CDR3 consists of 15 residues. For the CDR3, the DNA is TGTGCCAGCAGTGTAGGGGGGGCTGGGGCCAACGTCCTGACTTTC. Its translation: CASSVGGAGANVLTF.

Here the CDR3 reads CASSLSGQYNSPLHF. The CDR3 coding sequence is TGTGCCAGCAGTTTATCGGGACAGTATAATTCACCCCTCCACTTT. The chain carries TRBV27 and TRBJ1-6, with 7 bases lining up with TRBD1. J gave up 4 bases and V 0 bases, and 0 bases lay outside the gene matches. The CDR3 consists of 15 residues. In germline, CDR1 is MNHEY, CDR2 SMNVEV (reference sequence).

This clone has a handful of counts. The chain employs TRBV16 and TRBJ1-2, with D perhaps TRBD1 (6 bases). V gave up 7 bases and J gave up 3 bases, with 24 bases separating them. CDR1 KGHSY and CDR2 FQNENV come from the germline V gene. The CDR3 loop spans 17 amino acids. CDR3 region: CASTQTGTKATHYGYTF. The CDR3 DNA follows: TGTGCCAGCACCCAGACCGGGACAAAGGCGACGCACTATGGCTACACCTTC.

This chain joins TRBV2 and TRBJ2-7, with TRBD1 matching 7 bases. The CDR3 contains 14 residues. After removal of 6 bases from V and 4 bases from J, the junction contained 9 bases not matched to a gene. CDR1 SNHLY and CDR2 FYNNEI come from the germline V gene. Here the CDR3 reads CASRDRALGYEQYF. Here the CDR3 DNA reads TGTGCCAGCAGAGACAGGGCCCTGGGGTACGAGCAGTACTTC.

The CDR3 nucleotides are TGTGCCAGCAGCTCCCGCAGGGTGAGCTCCTACAATGAGCAGTTCTTC. This encodes CASSSRRVSSYNEQFF. The J gene is TRBJ2-1, the V gene TRBV14; perhaps TRBD1 as D (5 bases). CDR1 is SGHDN, CDR2 FVKESK, per germline. Trimming took off 5 bases at V and 0 bases at J, with 14 bases between the two ends. This CDR3 is 16 amino acids long.

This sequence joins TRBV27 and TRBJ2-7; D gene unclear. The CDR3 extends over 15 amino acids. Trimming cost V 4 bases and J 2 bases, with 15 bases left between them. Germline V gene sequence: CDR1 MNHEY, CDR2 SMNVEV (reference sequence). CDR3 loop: CASSSSRSSAYEQYF. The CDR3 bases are TGTGCCAGCAGTTCATCTAGGAGCAGCGCCTACGAGCAGTACTTC.